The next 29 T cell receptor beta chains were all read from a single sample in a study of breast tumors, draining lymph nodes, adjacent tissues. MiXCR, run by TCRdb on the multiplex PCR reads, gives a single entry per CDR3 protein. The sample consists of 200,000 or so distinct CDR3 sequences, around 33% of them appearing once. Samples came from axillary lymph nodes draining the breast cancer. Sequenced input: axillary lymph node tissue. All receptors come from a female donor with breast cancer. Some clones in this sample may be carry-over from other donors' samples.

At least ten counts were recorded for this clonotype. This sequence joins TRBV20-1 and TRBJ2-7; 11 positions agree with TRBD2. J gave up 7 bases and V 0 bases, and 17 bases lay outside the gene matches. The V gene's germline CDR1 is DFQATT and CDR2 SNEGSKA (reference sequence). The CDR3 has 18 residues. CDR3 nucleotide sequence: TGCAGTGCTAGAGACGGGCGGCAGCTACTAGCGGGAGAGGGGGAGCAGTACTTC. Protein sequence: CSARDGRQLLAGEGEQYF.

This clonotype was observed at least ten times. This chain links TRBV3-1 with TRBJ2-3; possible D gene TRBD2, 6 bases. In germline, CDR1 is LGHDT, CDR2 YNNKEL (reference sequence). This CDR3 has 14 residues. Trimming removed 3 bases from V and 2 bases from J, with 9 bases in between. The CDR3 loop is CASSQGLYTDTQYF. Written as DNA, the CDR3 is TGTGCCAGCAGCCAGGGACTGTACACAGATACGCAGTATTTT.

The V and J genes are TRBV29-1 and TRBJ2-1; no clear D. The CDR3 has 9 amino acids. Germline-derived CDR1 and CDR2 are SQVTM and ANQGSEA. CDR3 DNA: TGCAGGGCCCTGTACGAGCAGTTCTTC. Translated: CRALYEQFF.

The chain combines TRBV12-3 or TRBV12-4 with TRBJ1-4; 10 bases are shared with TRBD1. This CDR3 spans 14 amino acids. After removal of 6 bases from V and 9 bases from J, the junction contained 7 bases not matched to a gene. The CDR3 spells CASSRTGGQQKLFF. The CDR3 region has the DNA TGTGCCAGCAGCAGGACAGGGGGACAGCAAAAACTGTTTTTT.

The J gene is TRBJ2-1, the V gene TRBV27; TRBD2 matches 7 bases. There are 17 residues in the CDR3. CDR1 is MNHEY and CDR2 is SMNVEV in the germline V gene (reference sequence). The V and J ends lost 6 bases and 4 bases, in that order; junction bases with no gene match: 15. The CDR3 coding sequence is TGTGCCAGCAGCCCCCTTACAGCGGGAAAGGGTTACAATGAGCAGTTCTTC. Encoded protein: CASSPLTAGKGYNEQFF.

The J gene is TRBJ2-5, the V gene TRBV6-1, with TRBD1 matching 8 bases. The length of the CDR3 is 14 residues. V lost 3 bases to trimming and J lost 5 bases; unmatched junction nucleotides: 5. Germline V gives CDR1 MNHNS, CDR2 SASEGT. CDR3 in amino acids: CASSDDRGRETQYF. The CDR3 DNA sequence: TGTGCCAGCAGTGATGACAGGGGAAGGGAGACCCAGTACTTC.

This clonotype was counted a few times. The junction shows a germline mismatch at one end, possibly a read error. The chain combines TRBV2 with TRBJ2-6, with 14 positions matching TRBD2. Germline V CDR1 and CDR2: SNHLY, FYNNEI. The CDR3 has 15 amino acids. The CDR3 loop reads CASRLTSGGANVLTF. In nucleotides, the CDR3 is TGTGCCAGCAGGTTGACTAGCGGGGGGGCGAACGTCCTGACTTTC.

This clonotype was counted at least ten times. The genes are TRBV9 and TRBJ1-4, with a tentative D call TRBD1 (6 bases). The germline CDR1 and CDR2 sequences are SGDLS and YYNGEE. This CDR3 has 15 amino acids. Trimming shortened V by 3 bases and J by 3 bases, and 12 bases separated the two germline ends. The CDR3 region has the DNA TGTGCCAGCAGCGCATCCGGACAGCCTAATGAAAAACTGTTTTTT. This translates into CASSASGQPNEKLFF.

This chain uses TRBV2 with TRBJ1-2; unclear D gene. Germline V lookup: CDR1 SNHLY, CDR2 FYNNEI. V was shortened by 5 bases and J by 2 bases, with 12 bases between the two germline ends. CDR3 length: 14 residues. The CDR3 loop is CASSRETANYGYTF. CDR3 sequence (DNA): TGTGCCAGCAGTCGAGAGACGGCCAACTATGGCTACACCTTC.

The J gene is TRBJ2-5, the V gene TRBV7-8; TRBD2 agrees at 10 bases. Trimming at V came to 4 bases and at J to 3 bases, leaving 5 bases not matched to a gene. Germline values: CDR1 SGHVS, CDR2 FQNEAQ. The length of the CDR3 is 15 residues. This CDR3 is CASSSLSGGKETQYF. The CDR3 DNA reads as TGTGCCAGCAGCTCACTTAGCGGGGGGAAAGAGACCCAGTACTTC. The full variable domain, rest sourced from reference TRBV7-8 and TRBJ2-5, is GAGVSQSPRYKVAKRGQDVALRCDPISGHVSLFWYQQALGQGPEFLTYFQNEAQLDKSGLPSDRFFAERPEGSVSTLKIQRTQQEDSAVYLCASSSLSGGKETQYFGPGTRLLVL.

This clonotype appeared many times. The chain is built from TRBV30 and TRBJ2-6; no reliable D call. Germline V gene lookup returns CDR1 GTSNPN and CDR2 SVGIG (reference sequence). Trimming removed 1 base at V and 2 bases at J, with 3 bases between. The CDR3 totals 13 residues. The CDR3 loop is CAWSGAGANVLTF. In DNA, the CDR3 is TGTGCCTGGAGTGGGGCTGGGGCCAACGTCCTGACTTTC.

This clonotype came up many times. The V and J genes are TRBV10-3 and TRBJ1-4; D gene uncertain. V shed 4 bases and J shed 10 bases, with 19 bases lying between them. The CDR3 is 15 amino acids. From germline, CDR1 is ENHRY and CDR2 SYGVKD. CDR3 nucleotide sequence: TGTGCCATCAGTGCCCCGGACCTCCCCGGCGGAAAACTGTTTTTT. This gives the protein CAISAPDLPGGKLFF.

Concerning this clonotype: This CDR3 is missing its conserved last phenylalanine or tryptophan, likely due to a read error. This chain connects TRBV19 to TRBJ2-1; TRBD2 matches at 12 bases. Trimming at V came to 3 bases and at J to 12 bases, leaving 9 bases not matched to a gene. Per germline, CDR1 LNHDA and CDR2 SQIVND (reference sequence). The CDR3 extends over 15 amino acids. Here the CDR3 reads CASSMTSGSGHGQFL. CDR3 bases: TGTGCCAGTAGTATGACTAGCGGGAGTGGGCATGGGCAGTTCCTC.

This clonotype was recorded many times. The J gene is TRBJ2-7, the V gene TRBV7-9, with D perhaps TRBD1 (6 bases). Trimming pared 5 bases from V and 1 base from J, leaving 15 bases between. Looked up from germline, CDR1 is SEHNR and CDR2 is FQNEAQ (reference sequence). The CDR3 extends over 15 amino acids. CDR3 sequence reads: CASSPQGHPSYEQYF. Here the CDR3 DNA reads TGTGCCAGCAGCCCGCAGGGGCACCCGTCCTACGAGCAGTACTTC.

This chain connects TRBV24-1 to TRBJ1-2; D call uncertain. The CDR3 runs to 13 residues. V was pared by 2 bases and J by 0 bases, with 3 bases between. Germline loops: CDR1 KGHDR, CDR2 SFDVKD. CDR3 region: CATSDSTNYGYTF. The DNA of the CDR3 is TGTGCCACCAGTGATTCCACTAACTATGGCTACACCTTC.

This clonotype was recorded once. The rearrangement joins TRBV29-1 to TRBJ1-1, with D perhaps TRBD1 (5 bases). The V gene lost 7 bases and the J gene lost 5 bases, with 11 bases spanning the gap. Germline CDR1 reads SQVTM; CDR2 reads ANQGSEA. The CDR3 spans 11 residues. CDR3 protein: CSACGATEAFF. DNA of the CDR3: TGCAGCGCCTGTGGGGCAACTGAAGCTTTCTTT.

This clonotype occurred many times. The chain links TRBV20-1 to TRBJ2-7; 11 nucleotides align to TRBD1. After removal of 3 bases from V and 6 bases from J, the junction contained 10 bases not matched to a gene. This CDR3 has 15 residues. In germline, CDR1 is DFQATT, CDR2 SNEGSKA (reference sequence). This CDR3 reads CSARPRTGGALEQYF. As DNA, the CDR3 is TGCAGTGCTAGGCCAAGGACAGGGGGCGCACTCGAGCAGTACTTC.

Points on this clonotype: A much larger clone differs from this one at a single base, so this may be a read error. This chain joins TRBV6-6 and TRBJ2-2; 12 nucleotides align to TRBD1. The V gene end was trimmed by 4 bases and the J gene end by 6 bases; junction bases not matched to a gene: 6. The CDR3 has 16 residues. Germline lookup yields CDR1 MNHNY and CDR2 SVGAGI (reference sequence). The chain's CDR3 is CASSSRGQGASGELFF. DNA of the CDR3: TGTGCCAGCAGTTCCCGGGGACAGGGGGCCTCCGGGGAGCTGTTTTTT.

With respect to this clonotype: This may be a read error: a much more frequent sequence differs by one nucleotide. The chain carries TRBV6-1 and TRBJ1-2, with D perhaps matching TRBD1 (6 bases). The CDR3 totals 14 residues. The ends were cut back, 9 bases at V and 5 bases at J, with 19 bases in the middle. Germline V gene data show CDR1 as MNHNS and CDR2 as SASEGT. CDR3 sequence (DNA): TGTGCCAGTACCCGGGCCCAGGGGTCTTATGGCTACACCTTC. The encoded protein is CASTRAQGSYGYTF.

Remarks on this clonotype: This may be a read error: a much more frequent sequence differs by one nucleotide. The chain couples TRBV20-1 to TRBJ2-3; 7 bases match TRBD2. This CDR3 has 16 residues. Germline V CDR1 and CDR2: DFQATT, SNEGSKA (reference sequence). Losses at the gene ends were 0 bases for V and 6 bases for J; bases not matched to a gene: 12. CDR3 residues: CSARDRLSGAVDTQYF. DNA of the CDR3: TGCAGTGCTAGAGATCGGCTGAGCGGGGCGGTGGATACGCAGTATTTT.

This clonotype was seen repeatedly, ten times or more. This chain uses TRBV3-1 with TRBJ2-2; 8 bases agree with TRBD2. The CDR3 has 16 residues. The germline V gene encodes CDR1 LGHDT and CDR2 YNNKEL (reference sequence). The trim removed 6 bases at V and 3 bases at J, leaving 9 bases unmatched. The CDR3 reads CASSHGGAGDTGELFF. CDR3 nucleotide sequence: TGTGCCAGCAGTCACGGGGGGGCCGGGGACACCGGGGAGCTGTTTTTT.

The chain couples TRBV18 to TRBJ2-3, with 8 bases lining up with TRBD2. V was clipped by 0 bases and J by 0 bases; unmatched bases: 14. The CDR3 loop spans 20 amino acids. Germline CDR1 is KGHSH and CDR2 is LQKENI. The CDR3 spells CASSPPSAISGITSTDTQYF. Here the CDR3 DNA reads TGTGCCAGCTCACCACCGTCGGCGATTAGCGGGATCACTAGCACAGATACGCAGTATTTT. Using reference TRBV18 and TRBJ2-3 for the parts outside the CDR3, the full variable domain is NAGVMQNPRHLVRRRGQEARLRCSPMKGHSHVYWYRQLPEEGLKFMVYLQKENIIDESGMPKERFSAEFPKEGPSILRIQQVVRGDSAAYFCASSPPSAISGITSTDTQYFGPGTRLTVL.

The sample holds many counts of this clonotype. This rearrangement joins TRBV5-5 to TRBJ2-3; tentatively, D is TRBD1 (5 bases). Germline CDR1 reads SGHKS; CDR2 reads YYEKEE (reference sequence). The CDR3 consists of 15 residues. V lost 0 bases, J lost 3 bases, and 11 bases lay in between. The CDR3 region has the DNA TGTGCCAGCAGCTTGGTGGCAGGGCCAACAGATACGCAGTATTTT. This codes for CASSLVAGPTDTQYF.

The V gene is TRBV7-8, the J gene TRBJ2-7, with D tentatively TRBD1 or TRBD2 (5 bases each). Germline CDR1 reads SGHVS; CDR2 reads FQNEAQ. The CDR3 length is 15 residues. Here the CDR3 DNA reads TGTGCTAGACGGCCGGGGCGGGTCGGCTCCTACGAGCAGTACTTC. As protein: CARRPGRVGSYEQYF. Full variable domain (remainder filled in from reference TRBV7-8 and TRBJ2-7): GAGVSQSPRYKVAKRGQDVALRCDPISGHVSLFWYQQALGQGPEFLTYFQNEAQLDKSGLPSDRFFAERPEGSVSTLKIQRTQQEDSAVYLCARRPGRVGSYEQYFGPGTRLTVT.

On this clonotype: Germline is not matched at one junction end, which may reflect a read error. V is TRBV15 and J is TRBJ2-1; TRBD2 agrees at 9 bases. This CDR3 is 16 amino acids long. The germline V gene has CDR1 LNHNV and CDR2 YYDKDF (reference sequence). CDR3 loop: CVTSRDWSGGQNEQFF. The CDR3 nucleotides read TGTGTCACCAGCAGAGATTGGAGCGGGGGGCAAAATGAGCAGTTCTTT.

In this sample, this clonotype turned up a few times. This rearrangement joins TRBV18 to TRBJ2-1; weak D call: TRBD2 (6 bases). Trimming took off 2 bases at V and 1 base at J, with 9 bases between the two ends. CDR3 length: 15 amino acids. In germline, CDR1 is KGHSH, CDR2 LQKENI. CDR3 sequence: CASSPRRGSYNEQFF. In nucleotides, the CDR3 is TGTGCCAGCTCACCAAGGAGGGGATCCTACAATGAGCAGTTCTTC.

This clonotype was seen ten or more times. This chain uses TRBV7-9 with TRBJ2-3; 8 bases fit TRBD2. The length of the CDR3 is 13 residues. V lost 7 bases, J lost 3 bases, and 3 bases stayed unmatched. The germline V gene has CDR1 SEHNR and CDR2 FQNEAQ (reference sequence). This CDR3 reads CASNAGGTDTQYF. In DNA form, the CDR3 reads TGTGCCAGCAATGCGGGAGGAACAGATACGCAGTATTTT.

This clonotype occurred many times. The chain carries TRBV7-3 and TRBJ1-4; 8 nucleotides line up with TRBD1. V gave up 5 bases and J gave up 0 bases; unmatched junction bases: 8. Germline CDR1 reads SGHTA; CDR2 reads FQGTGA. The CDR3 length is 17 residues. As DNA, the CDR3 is TGTGCCAGCAGCAAAAGGGGGACAGGAGCAACTAATGAAAAACTGTTTTTT. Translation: CASSKRGTGATNEKLFF.

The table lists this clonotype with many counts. CDR3 nucleotide sequence: TGCGCCAGCAGCCCCAATGCCGGGGTCGGGACCGGGGAGCTGTTTTTT. Translating it yields CASSPNAGVGTGELFF. The rearrangement uses TRBV5-1 and TRBJ2-2, with a tentative D call TRBD2 (5 bases). There are 16 residues in the CDR3. The germline gives CDR1 SGHRS, CDR2 YFSETQ. Trimming took off 4 bases at V and 5 bases at J, with 18 bases between the two ends.